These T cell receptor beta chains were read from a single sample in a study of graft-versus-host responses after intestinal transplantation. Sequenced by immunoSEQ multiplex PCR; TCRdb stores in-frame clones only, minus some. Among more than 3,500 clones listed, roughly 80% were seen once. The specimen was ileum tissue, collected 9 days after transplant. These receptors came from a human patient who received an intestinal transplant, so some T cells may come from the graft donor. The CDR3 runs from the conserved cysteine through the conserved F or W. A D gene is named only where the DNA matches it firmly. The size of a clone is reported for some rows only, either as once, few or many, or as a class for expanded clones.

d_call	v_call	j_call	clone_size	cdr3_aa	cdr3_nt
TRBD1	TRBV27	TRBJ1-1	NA	CASSLLRGLSMCRAFF	TGTGCCAGCAGTTTATTAAGGGGGCTGAGTATGTGTAGAGCTTTCTTT
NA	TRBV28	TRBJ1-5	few	CASSYMLSNQPQHF	TGTGCCAGCAGTTACATGCTCTCCAATCAGCCCCAGCATTTT
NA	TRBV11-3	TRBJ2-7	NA	CASSFGSNEQYF	TGTGCCAGCAGCTTCGGTTCTAACGAGCAGTACTTC
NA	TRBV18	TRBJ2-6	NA	CASSPRGGPSSGANVLTF	TGTGCCAGCTCACCACGGGGGGGCCCTAGCTCTGGGGCCAACGTCCTGACTTTC
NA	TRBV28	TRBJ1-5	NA	CASSLSPNSNQPQHF	TGTGCCAGCAGTTTATCCCCCAATAGCAATCAGCCCCAGCATTTT
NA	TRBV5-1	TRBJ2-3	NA	CASSLGGKGTDTQYF	TGCGCCAGCAGCTTGGGCGGGAAGGGGACAGATACGCAGTATTTT
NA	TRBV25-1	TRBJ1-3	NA	CASSDETGNTIYF	TGTGCCAGCAGTGATGAAACTGGAAACACCATATATTTT
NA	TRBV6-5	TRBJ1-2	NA	CASSYWQDYGYTF	TGTGCCAGCAGTTACTGGCAGGACTATGGCTACACCTTC
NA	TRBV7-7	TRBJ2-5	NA	CASSLSRKETQYF	TGTGCCAGCAGCTTGTCTAGGAAGGAGACCCAGTACTTC
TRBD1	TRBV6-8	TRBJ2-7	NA	CASSYRGPYEQYF	TGTGCCAGCAGTTACAGGGGGCCCTACGAGCAGTACTTC
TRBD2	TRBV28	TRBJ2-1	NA	CASSSTGTISVNYFAGGPSDEQFF	TGTGCCAGCAGTTCTACCGGAACAATAAGCGTTAATTACTTTGCGGGAGGGCCTTCAGATGAGCAGTTCTTC
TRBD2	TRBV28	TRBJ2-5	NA	CASTRGTSAFLGETQYF	TGTGCCAGCACCCGGGGGACTAGCGCATTTTTAGGAGAGACCCAGTACTTC
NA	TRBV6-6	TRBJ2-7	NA	CASIQGGRIAYEQYF	TGTGCCAGCATCCAGGGGGGACGGATAGCCTACGAGCAGTACTTC
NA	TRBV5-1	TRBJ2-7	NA	CASSGQFTYEQYF	TGCGCCAGCAGCGGACAGTTCACCTACGAGCAGTACTTC
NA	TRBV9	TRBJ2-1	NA	CASSVWGREQFF	TGTGCCAGCAGCGTATGGGGGCGGGAGCAGTTCTTC
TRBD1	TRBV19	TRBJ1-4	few	CASSDRGFVATNEKLFF	TGTGCCAGTAGCGACAGGGGTTTCGTAGCAACTAATGAAAAACTGTTTTTT
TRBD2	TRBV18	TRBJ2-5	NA	CASSLLRGDQETQYF	TGTGCCAGCTCACTCCTGCGGGGGGACCAAGAGACCCAGTACTTC
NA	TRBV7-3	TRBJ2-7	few	CASSFYEQYF	TGTGCCAGCAGCTTCTACGAGCAGTACTTC
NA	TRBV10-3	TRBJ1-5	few	CAISEATGPNQPQHF	TGTGCCATCAGTGAGGCGACAGGACCCAATCAGCCCCAGCATTTT
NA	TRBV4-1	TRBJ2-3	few	CASSQGFGLTDTQYF	TGCGCCAGCAGCCAAGGGTTTGGTCTCACAGATACGCAGTATTTT
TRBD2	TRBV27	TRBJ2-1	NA	CASRSSGRNEQFF	TGTGCCAGCAGGAGCAGCGGGAGGAATGAGCAGTTCTTC
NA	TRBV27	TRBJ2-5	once	CASSATGSAETQYF	TGTGCCAGCAGTGCGACAGGTTCGGCAGAGACCCAGTACTTC
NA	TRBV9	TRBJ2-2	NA	CASSVGLLTGELFF	TGTGCCAGCAGCGTAGGACTTCTCACCGGGGAGCTGTTTTTT
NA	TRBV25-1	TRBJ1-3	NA	CASSEDSGNTIYF	TGTGCCAGCAGTGAGGACTCTGGAAACACCATATATTTT
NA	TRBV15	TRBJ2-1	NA	CATSKSRDGYNEQFF	TGTGCCACCTCAAAGTCCCGGGACGGGTACAATGAGCAGTTCTTC
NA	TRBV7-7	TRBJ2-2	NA	CASSPRLFRGRVPAGELFF	TGTGCTAGCAGCCCTAGACTTTTTAGGGGGAGAGTCCCCGCCGGGGAGCTGTTTTTT
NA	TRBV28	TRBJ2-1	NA	CASSPPYNEQFF	TGTGCCAGCAGTCCCCCCTACAATGAGCAGTTCTTC
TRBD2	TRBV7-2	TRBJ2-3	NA	CASSFRLAGSTDTQYF	TGTGCCAGCAGCTTTAGACTAGCGGGAAGCACAGATACGCAGTATTTT
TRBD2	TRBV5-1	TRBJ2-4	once	CASSSSGGANIQYF	TGCGCCAGCAGCTCCAGCGGGGGGGCAAACATTCAGTACTTC
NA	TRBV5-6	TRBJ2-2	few	CASSFWGTNTGELFF	TGTGCCAGCAGCTTTTGGGGGACCAACACCGGGGAGCTGTTTTTT
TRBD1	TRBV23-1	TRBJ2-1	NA	CASLRGDSYNEQFF	TGCGCCAGTTTGCGAGGGGACAGCTACAATGAGCAGTTCTTC
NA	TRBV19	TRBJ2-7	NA	CAVPWGHNLPQYF	TGTGCCGTGCCCTGGGGTCACAATCTTCCGCAGTACTTC
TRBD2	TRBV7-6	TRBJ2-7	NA	CASSYRGGPYEQYF	TGTGCCAGCAGCTATCGGGGGGGCCCCTACGAGCAGTACTTC
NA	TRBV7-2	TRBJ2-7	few	CASSLVEGYYEQYF	TGTGCCAGCAGCTTAGTGGAGGGTTACTACGAGCAGTACTTC
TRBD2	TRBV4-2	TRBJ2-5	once	CASRQGSSGRAQETQYF	TGTGCCAGCCGACAGGGATCTAGCGGGAGGGCCCAAGAGACCCAGTACTTC
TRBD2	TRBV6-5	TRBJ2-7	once	CASSYQAGGLSEQYF	TGTGCCAGCAGTTACCAAGCGGGAGGGTTATCGGAGCAGTACTTC
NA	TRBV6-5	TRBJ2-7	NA	CASSHGRQSPYEQYF	TGTGCCAGCAGTCATGGCCGACAGTCCCCCTACGAGCAGTACTTC
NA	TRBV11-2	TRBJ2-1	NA	CASSLAYGSYNEQFF	TGTGCCAGCAGCTTAGCGTATGGTTCCTACAATGAGCAGTTCTTC
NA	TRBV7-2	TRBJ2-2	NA	CASSPGPNTGELFF	TGTGCCAGCAGCCCGGGACCGAACACCGGGGAGCTGTTTTTT
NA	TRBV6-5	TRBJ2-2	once	CASSSHSTGELFF	TGTGCCAGCAGTTCACACAGCACCGGGGAGCTGTTTTTT
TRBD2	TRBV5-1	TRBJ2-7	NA	CASSGIAGEAKNFYEQYF	TGCGCCAGCAGCGGAATAGCGGGCGAGGCCAAAAATTTCTACGAGCAGTACTTC
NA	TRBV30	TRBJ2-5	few	CAWSVGSGPRRTQYF	TGTGCCTGGAGTGTTGGTTCTGGCCCCAGGAGGACCCAGTACTTC
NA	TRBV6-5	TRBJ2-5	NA	CASSAPGQETQYF	TGTGCCAGCAGTGCCCCGGGCCAAGAGACCCAGTACTTC
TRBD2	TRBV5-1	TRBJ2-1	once	CASSLSGGAYNEQFF	TGCGCCAGCAGCTTGAGCGGGGGGGCCTACAATGAGCAGTTCTTC
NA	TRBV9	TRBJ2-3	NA	CASSVDSTDTQYF	TGTGCCAGCAGCGTAGACAGCACAGATACGCAGTATTTT
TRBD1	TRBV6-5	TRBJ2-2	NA	CASTTGTENTGELFF	TGTGCCAGCACGACCGGGACAGAGAACACCGGGGAGCTGTTTTTT
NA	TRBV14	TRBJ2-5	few	CASSQAVPSSETQYF	TGTGCCAGCAGCCAAGCGGTACCTAGTTCGGAGACCCAGTACTTC
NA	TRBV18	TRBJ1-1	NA	CASSPGQPTRWTEAFF	TGTGCCAGCTCACCAGGACAGCCCACAAGGTGGACTGAAGCTTTCTTT
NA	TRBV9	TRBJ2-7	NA	CASSVGQDTYEQYF	TGTGCCAGCAGCGTAGGGCAGGACACCTACGAGCAGTACTTC
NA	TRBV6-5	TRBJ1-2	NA	CASRSLRDLNWGYTF	TGTGCCAGCAGATCTCTCCGGGACCTTAATTGGGGCTACACCTTC
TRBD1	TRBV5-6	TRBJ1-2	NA	CASSLPGQGAGGYGYTF	TGTGCCAGCAGCTTACCGGGACAGGGGGCAGGGGGCTATGGCTACACCTTC
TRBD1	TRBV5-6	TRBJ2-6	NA	CASSPWDSQLSGANVLTF	TGTGCCAGCAGCCCGTGGGACAGCCAACTCTCTGGGGCCAACGTCCTGACTTTC
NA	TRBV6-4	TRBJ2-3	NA	CASSDRTQADTQYF	TGTGCCAGCAGTGACAGGACCCAAGCCGATACGCAGTATTTT
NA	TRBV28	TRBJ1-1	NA	CASSLSGALNTEAFF	TGTGCCAGCAGTTTATCGGGAGCTCTGAACACTGAAGCTTTCTTT
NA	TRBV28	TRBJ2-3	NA	CASSSDSVSTDTQYF	TGTGCCAGCAGCTCGGACAGCGTCAGCACAGATACGCAGTATTTT
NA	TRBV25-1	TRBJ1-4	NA	CASSEIREEKLFF	TGTGCCAGCAGTGAAATCCGGGAGGAAAAACTGTTTTTT
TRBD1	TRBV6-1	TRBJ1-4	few	CASSGPTGVNEKLFF	TGTGCCAGCAGTGGACCTACAGGGGTAAATGAAAAACTGTTTTTT
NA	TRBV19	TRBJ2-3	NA	CASSTSPGVGADTQYF	TGTGCCAGTAGTACCTCACCGGGAGTTGGGGCAGATACGCAGTATTTT
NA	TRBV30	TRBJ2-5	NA	CAWGDYQETQYF	TGTGCCTGGGGGGACTACCAAGAGACCCAGTACTTC
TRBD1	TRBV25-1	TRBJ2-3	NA	CASSDQGATDTQYF	TGTGCCAGCAGTGACCAGGGGGCAACAGATACGCAGTATTTT